The 21 T cell receptor beta chains presented below share a single source sample, sequenced in a study of blood T cell repertoires in COVID-19. Profiled with immunoSEQ multiplex PCR; TCRdb holds only in-frame clones, not every one. The sample yields over 50,000 clones, more than 70% seen once. The sequenced material came from peripheral blood. Receptor source: a man aged 60-69 years with COVID-19, enrolled during active disease.

This clone came up once. The rearrangement links TRBV15 to TRBJ1-5; 9 bases map to TRBD1. CDR3 size: 16 residues. Germline loops: CDR1 LNHNV, CDR2 YYDKDF (reference sequence). V trimming: 5 bases; J trimming: 0 bases; junction bases outside the gene matches: 5. The CDR3 nucleotides are TGTGCCACCAGCCGGGACAGGGCGAATAGCAATCAGCCCCAGCATTTT. The encoded protein is CATSRDRANSNQPQHF.

The chain carries TRBV10-3 and TRBJ2-2, with 7 bases identical to TRBD1. V shed 0 bases, J shed 1 base, and the junction held 5 bases outside the gene matches. Germline values: CDR1 ENHRY, CDR2 SYGVKD. The CDR3 has 17 amino acids. The CDR3 spells CAISESGGPGNTGELFF. CDR3 nucleotide sequence: TGTGCCATCAGTGAGTCAGGGGGCCCCGGGAACACCGGGGAGCTGTTTTTT.

The rearrangement joins TRBV7-6 to TRBJ1-5, with no clear D. This CDR3 region has 16 residues. The germline V gene encodes CDR1 SGHVS and CDR2 FNYEAQ. Trimming shortened V by 1 base and J by 2 bases, and 12 bases separated the two germline ends. The CDR3 spells CASSLGAGDRNQPQHF. CDR3 sequence (DNA): TGTGCCAGCAGCTTAGGTGCCGGGGATCGCAATCAGCCCCAGCATTTT.

This clone was counted once. This chain connects TRBV2 to TRBJ1-5; 8 bases agree with TRBD1. Germline CDR1 SNHLY, CDR2 FYNNEI. The CDR3 is made up of 16 amino acids. J lost 9 bases, V lost 5 bases, and 15 bases had no gene match. In DNA, the CDR3 is TGTGCCAGCAGTTCCCAACGCGGACAGGGAGGGCCGCCCCAGCATTTT. This translates into CASSSQRGQGGPPQHF. The full variable domain, rest sourced from reference TRBV2 and TRBJ1-5, is EPEVTQTPSHQVTQMGQEVILRCVPISNHLYFYWYRQILGQKVEFLVSFYNNEISEKSEIFDDQFSVERPDGSNFTLKIRSTKLEDSAMYFCASSSQRGQGGPPQHFGDGTRLSIL.

This clone was observed many times. The chain employs TRBV10-3 and TRBJ2-2; 9 nucleotides align to TRBD1. Germline CDR1 and CDR2: ENHRY and SYGVKD. The CDR3 sequence is 17 residues long. Trimming cost V 4 bases and J 6 bases; bases outside gene matches: 12. Here the CDR3 reads CAISGGSGQGSAGELFF. The CDR3 region has the DNA TGTGCCATCAGTGGGGGTAGCGGACAGGGGTCGGCCGGGGAGCTGTTTTTT.

The chain uses TRBV6-6 and TRBJ1-6; a possible D gene is TRBD1 (5 bases). From germline, CDR1 is MNHNY and CDR2 SVGAGI (reference sequence). V was shortened by 2 bases and J by 8 bases, with 13 bases between the two germline ends. The CDR3 sequence is 15 residues long. CDR3 sequence (DNA): TGTGCCAGCAGTTACGGGGAGGGGCGGGATTCACCCCTCCACTTT. This encodes CASSYGEGRDSPLHF.

V and J are TRBV7-6 and TRBJ2-7; no clear D. Germline V gives CDR1 SGHVS, CDR2 FNYEAQ. CDR3 size: 14 residues. Trimming removed 5 bases at V and 5 bases at J, with 16 bases between. The CDR3 sequence: CASSAYYSGNEQYF. The CDR3 coding sequence is TGTGCCAGCAGCGCATACTACTCTGGTAACGAGCAGTACTTC.

The CDR3 DNA reads TGTGCCAGTAGTCTGGCAGGTAATGAAAAACTGTTTTTT. Translation: CASSLAGNEKLFF. This chain links TRBV19 with TRBJ1-4; the D is unclear. Germline CDR1 and CDR2: LNHDA and SQIVND (reference sequence). Trimming removed 5 bases from V and 4 bases from J, with 8 bases in between. This CDR3 spans 13 amino acids.

This clone was detected a few times. This sequence joins TRBV16 and TRBJ1-3, with 7 bases that match TRBD1. Germline assignment: CDR1 KGHSY and CDR2 FQNENV. V lost 1 base to trimming and J lost 0 bases; unmatched junction nucleotides: 9. The CDR3 totals 18 residues. CDR3 sequence: CASSQWDGSGGSGNTIYF. The CDR3 nucleotides are TGTGCCAGCAGCCAATGGGACGGTTCAGGGGGCTCTGGAAACACCATATATTTT.

This clone has just one count. The chain has TRBV27 and TRBJ1-6, with 9 bases identical to TRBD1. The CDR3 has 15 amino acids. V was clipped by 5 bases and J by 9 bases; unmatched bases: 8. Germline V gene lookup returns CDR1 MNHEY and CDR2 SMNVEV (reference sequence). This CDR3 reads CASSPTRTGVSPLHF. The CDR3 DNA sequence: TGTGCCAGCAGTCCCACTCGGACAGGGGTTTCACCCCTCCACTTT.

The chain links TRBV12-3 or TRBV12-4 to TRBJ2-7; tentatively, D is TRBD1 (5 bases). CDR3 length: 12 amino acids. V was pared by 8 bases and J by 0 bases, with 8 bases between. The CDR3 DNA is TGTGCCAGCGGTAGGGGCTCCTACGAGCAGTACTTC. Translation: CASGRGSYEQYF.

The V call is TRBV9, the J call TRBJ2-5, with 11 bases matching TRBD1. With V trimmed by 0 bases and J by 2 bases, 9 bases remained unmatched. The CDR3 runs to 18 residues. From germline, CDR1 is SGDLS and CDR2 YYNGEE. CDR3 in DNA: TGTGCCAGCAGCGTAGGGACAGGGGGCAATTGGGATCAAGAGACCCAGTACTTC. Encoded protein: CASSVGTGGNWDQETQYF.

The rearrangement links TRBV5-1 to TRBJ2-2; TRBD2 matches at 8 bases. CDR1 SGHRS and CDR2 YFSETQ come from the germline V gene. J lost 8 bases, V lost 0 bases, and 12 bases had no gene match. This CDR3 region has 17 residues. Here the CDR3 reads CASSLDGTAGALGELFF. DNA for the CDR3: TGCGCCAGCAGCTTGGATGGTACAGCGGGGGCCCTAGGGGAGCTGTTTTTT.

The V and J genes are TRBV6-6 and TRBJ1-3; TRBD1 agrees at 7 bases. The ends lost 6 bases at V and 4 bases at J; junction bases unmatched: 6. Germline CDR1 MNHNY, CDR2 SVGAGI (reference sequence). This CDR3 contains 14 residues. As DNA, the CDR3 is TGTGCCAGCAGCCCGACGACAGGGGGAAACACCATATATTTT. The encoded protein is CASSPTTGGNTIYF.

Only a few counts were recorded for this clone. The chain uses TRBV5-6 and TRBJ2-7, with a weak D call TRBD1 (5 bases). Germline V gives CDR1 SGHDT, CDR2 YYEEEE. Trimming shortened V by 0 bases and J by 1 base, and 14 bases separated the two germline ends. The CDR3 length is 16 residues. The CDR3 DNA is TGTGCCAGCAGCTTGGAAGGGGTACTTTTTTCCTACGAGCAGTACTTC. It codes for CASSLEGVLFSYEQYF.

V usage is TRBV5-1 and J usage is TRBJ2-2; 10 bases line up with TRBD1. This CDR3 is built from 15 residues. The V gene end was trimmed by 0 bases and the J gene end by 7 bases; junction bases not matched to a gene: 3. In germline, CDR1 is SGHRS, CDR2 YFSETQ. The CDR3, as DNA: TGCGCCAGCAGCTTGGGACAGGGGGCGGTCGGGGAGCTGTTTTTT. Amino acids: CASSLGQGAVGELFF.

The chain recombines TRBV6-5 with TRBJ2-7; 9 bases align to TRBD1. V gave up 5 bases and J gave up 3 bases; unmatched junction bases: 5. CDR3 size: 14 residues. The germline V gene encodes CDR1 MNHEY and CDR2 SVGAGI. CDR3 sequence (DNA): TGTGCCAGCAGTCGGCTGGGACAGGGCTACGAGCAGTACTTC. It translates to CASSRLGQGYEQYF.

This sequence joins TRBV11-2 and TRBJ2-5, with TRBD1 identical over 11 bases. The CDR3 is made up of 15 amino acids. J lost 5 bases, V lost 3 bases, and 5 bases had no gene match. Germline CDR1 SGHAT, CDR2 FQNNGV. The CDR3 sequence: CASSFGTGGRETQYF. The CDR3 nucleotides are TGTGCCAGCAGCTTCGGGACAGGGGGTCGGGAGACCCAGTACTTC.

The V and J genes are TRBV6-5 and TRBJ2-7; TRBD1 agrees at 9 bases. The CDR3 is 15 amino acids. The germline V gene has CDR1 MNHEY and CDR2 SVGAGI. V was clipped by 0 bases and J by 4 bases; unmatched bases: 4. CDR3 nucleotides: TGTGCCAGCAGTTACTCAGACAGGGGGACTTACGAGCAGTACTTC. Translation: CASSYSDRGTYEQYF.

The chain recombines TRBV6-6 with TRBJ1-5, with D uncertain. From germline, CDR1 is MNHNY and CDR2 SVGAGI (reference sequence). V lost 5 bases, J lost 4 bases, and 12 bases lay in between. The CDR3 extends over 14 amino acids. The CDR3 DNA follows: TGTGCCAGCAGTCCAAGCGAAGAGAATCAGCCCCAGCATTTT. Protein: CASSPSEENQPQHF.

This clone was recorded a few times. The V call is TRBV6-5, the J call TRBJ1-6, with unresolved D. CDR1 is MNHEY and CDR2 is SVGAGI in the germline V gene. There are 15 residues in the CDR3. Trimming removed 2 bases at V and 8 bases at J, with 13 bases between. This CDR3 reads CASSYGQAQDSPLHF. CDR3 DNA: TGTGCCAGCAGTTACGGCCAGGCTCAGGATTCACCCCTCCACTTT.